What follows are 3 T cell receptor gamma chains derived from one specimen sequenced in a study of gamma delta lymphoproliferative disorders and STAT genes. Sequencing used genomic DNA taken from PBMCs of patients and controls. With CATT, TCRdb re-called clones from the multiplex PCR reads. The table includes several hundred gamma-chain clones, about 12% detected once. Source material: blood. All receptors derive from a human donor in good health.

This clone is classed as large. The CDR3 DNA reads TGTGCTGCGTGGGACGCAGAGACCACTGGTTGGTTCAAGATATTT. This gives the protein CAAWDAETTGWFKIF. This rearrangement joins TRGV10 to TRGJP1. Germline matching of the DNA provided the J gene here, since TCRdb leaves it blank. TRGV10 falls under the ORF class, with uncertain function. J lost 2 bases, V lost 8 bases, and 9 bases had no gene match. This CDR3 spans 15 amino acids.

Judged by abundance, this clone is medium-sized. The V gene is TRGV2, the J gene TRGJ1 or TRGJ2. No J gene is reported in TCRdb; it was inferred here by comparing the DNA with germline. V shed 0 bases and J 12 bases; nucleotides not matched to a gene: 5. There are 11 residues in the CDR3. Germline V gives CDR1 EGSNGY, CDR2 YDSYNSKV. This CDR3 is CATWDGQRKLF. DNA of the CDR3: TGTGCCACCTGGGACGGGCAAAGGAAACTCTTT.

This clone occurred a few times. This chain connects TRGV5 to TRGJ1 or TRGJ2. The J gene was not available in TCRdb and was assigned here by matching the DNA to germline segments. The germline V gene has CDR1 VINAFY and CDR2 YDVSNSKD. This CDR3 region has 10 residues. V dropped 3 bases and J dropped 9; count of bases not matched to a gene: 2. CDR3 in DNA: TGTGCCACCTGGGACGTTAAGAAACTCTTT. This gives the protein CATWDVKKLF.